One and the same sample provided the 8 T cell receptor beta chains below, sequenced in a study of spatial heterogeneity in lung cancer. A single record per CDR3 protein comes from TCRdb applying MiXCR to the 5' RACE reads. The data contain 72,000 or so distinct CDR3 sequences, approximately 9% of them singletons. Time point meaning: blood at routine non-recurrence follow-up after resection. The sample was PBMCs, taken at follow-up. These receptors were collected from a female donor with early-stage non-small cell lung cancer.

Many counts were recorded for this clonotype. This chain uses TRBV20-1 with TRBJ2-2, with D possibly called TRBD1 or TRBD2 (5 bases each). The V end lost 2 bases, the J end lost 5 bases, and 15 bases lay between the germline ends. This CDR3 has 15 residues. Per germline, CDR1 DFQATT and CDR2 SNEGSKA (reference sequence). CDR3 sequence: CSARTGTQQTGELFF. DNA for the CDR3: TGCAGTGCTAGAACCGGGACCCAACAAACCGGGGAGCTGTTTTTT.

J is TRBJ2-7 and V is TRBV7-2, with D tentatively TRBD2 (6 bases). V shed 4 bases and J shed 4 bases, with 14 bases lying between them. CDR1 and CDR2 (germline): SGHTA, FQGNSA. The CDR3 is 14 residues long. In DNA form, the CDR3 reads TGTGCCAGCAGCTCTCCGGGACTTACGTACGAGCAGTACTTC. Protein: CASSSPGLTYEQYF.

The sample holds many counts of this clonotype. V usage is TRBV4-2 and J usage is TRBJ2-1; 11 nucleotides agree with TRBD2. This CDR3 has 14 amino acids. With 8 bases clipped from V and 8 bases from J, the junction kept 8 bases outside the gene matches. Germline V lookup: CDR1 LGHNA, CDR2 YNFKEQ. The CDR3, as DNA: TGTGCCAGCTGGGGACTAGCGGAGGGGGATGAGCAGTTCTTC. Protein product: CASWGLAEGDEQFF.

The V call is TRBV12-3 or TRBV12-4, the J call TRBJ1-6; D is unresolved. The CDR3 is 12 amino acids. With 6 bases removed from V and 5 bases from J, the gap between germline ends came to 5 bases. The CDR3 region has the DNA TGTGCCAGCAGATTAAATAATTCACCCCTCCACTTT. The encoded protein is CASRLNNSPLHF.

This clonotype was counted many times. The CDR3 protein is CASSRRVGTSGTESTDTQYF. CDR3 in DNA: TGTGCCAGCAGCAGACGAGTTGGGACTAGCGGGACAGAAAGCACAGATACGCAGTATTTT. The J gene is TRBJ2-3, the V gene TRBV28; 13 bases match TRBD2. This CDR3 contains 20 residues. The germline gives CDR1 MDHEN, CDR2 SYDVKM. The trim removed 6 bases at V and 0 bases at J, leaving 15 bases unmatched.

This clonotype was found many times. The chain links TRBV10-3 to TRBJ1-2, with TRBD1 matching over 9 bases. V was pared by 6 bases and J by 7 bases, with 9 bases of the junction left unmatched. Germline V gives CDR1 ENHRY, CDR2 SYGVKD. This CDR3 contains 14 residues. This CDR3 is CAISPGTGNVGYTF. CDR3 DNA sequence: TGTGCCATCAGCCCCGGGACAGGGAATGTTGGCTACACCTTC.

This chain links TRBV6-5 with TRBJ1-5; D not certain. There are 13 residues in the CDR3. Trimming took 6 bases from V and 3 from J, leaving 9 bases between them. Per the germline V gene, CDR1 is MNHEY and CDR2 is SVGAGI. The CDR3 loop is CASRFRVNQPQHF. CDR3 in DNA: TGTGCCAGCAGATTTAGGGTCAATCAGCCCCAGCATTTT.

This clonotype was recorded at least ten times. This chain links TRBV2 with TRBJ2-3; no reliable D call. This CDR3 has 13 residues. Trimming took 7 bases from V and 2 from J, leaving 10 bases between them. In germline, CDR1 is SNHLY, CDR2 FYNNEI. Written as DNA, the CDR3 is TGTGCCAGCATGGATGATTACACAGATACGCAGTATTTT. Its translation is CASMDDYTDTQYF.